Shown below are 22 T cell receptor beta chains from a single sample sequenced in a study of monozygotic twins with inflammatory bowel disease. TCRdb reprocessed the 5' RACE reads, with one entry per CDR3 protein and no DNA. Here the sample table reports some 99,000 distinct CDR3 sequences. The sample comprised blood. These receptors were obtained from a human donor with ulcerative colitis or Crohn's disease, or a healthy co-twin of an affected twin (not recorded which).

The V call is TRBV19, the J call TRBJ1-5; TCRdb's D call, TRBD1, is unchecked because there is no DNA. The CDR3 consists of 15 residues. Germline assignment: CDR1 LNHDA and CDR2 SQIVND (reference sequence). The CDR3 is CASTLDSWGDQPQHF.

The rearrangement joins TRBV7-8 to TRBJ2-2; with no DNA, the TCRdb D assignment of TRBD1 cannot be verified. The CDR3 totals 12 residues. Germline CDR1 reads SGHVS; CDR2 reads FQNEAQ. CDR3 sequence: CARGGGGGELFF.

V is TRBV27 and J is TRBJ2-7; the D call of TRBD1 rests on TCRdb alone, since no DNA is present to check it. Germline lookup yields CDR1 MNHEY and CDR2 SMNVEV (reference sequence). The CDR3 runs 16 residues. CDR3 loop: CASSLKPRATIYEQYF.

This sequence joins TRBV12-5 and TRBJ1-1. The CDR3 extends over 13 amino acids. Per germline, CDR1 LGHNT and CDR2 FRNRAP. The CDR3 spells CASGLIIRQNAFF.

This rearrangement joins TRBV5-6 to TRBJ2-3; TCRdb names TRBD1, which stays unverified in the absence of DNA. This CDR3 has 15 residues. Looked up from germline, CDR1 is SGHDT and CDR2 is YYEEEE. The chain's CDR3 is CASNTGQGLTDTQYF. The complete variable domain, with remaining parts taken from reference TRBV5-6 and TRBJ2-3, reads DAGVTQSPTHLIKTRGQQVTLRCSPKSGHDTVSWYQQALGQGPQFIFQYYEEEERQRGNFPDRFSGHQFPNYSSELNVNALLLGDSALYLCASNTGQGLTDTQYFGPGTRLTVL.

This sequence joins TRBV25-1 and TRBJ2-5; TCRdb calls TRBD1, which cannot be checked without DNA. The CDR3 consists of 14 residues. In germline, CDR1 is MGHDK, CDR2 SYGVNS. CDR3 protein: CAIRRRTGQETQYF.

The chain is built from TRBV29-1 and TRBJ2-1; TCRdb calls TRBD2, which cannot be checked without DNA. This CDR3 spans 14 amino acids. Germline CDR1 is SQVTM and CDR2 is ANQGSEA. The CDR3 reads CSVGLAVSANEQFF.

The chain uses TRBV7-2 and TRBJ2-2. CDR1 is SGHTA, CDR2 FQGNSA, per germline. The CDR3 covers 14 residues. This CDR3 reads CASSPDIGTGELFF.

The rearrangement joins TRBV5-5 to TRBJ1-1; there is no DNA to check the TCRdb D call of TRBD1. CDR3 length: 14 amino acids. Germline-derived CDR1 and CDR2 are SGHKS and YYEKEE (reference sequence). The CDR3 here is CASSDGTGNTEAFF. The full variable domain, its missing parts supplied by reference TRBV5-5 and TRBJ1-1, is DAGVTQSPTHLIKTRGQQVTLRCSPISGHKSVSWYQQVLGQGPQFIFQYYEKEERGRGNFPDRFSARQFPNYSSELNVNALLLGDSALYLCASSDGTGNTEAFFGQGTRLTVV.

This sequence joins TRBV6-2 or TRBV6-3 and TRBJ1-5. The CDR3 loop spans 18 amino acids. Germline CDR1 MNHEY, CDR2 SVGEGT. Here the CDR3 reads CASSYLHSSDREDQPQHF.

V is TRBV28 and J is TRBJ2-7. CDR3 size: 14 residues. Germline-derived CDR1 and CDR2 are MDHEN and SYDVKM. CDR3 in amino acids: CASSLISESYEQYF.

The chain joins TRBV19 to TRBJ2-2; TCRdb gives TRBD1 as the D gene, but with no DNA this cannot be confirmed. The germline V gene has CDR1 LNHDA and CDR2 SQIVND (reference sequence). The CDR3 is 15 residues long. The CDR3 spells CASSAYTGGTGELFF.

The chain employs TRBV6-5 and TRBJ1-2. The CDR3 extends over 13 amino acids. Germline lookup yields CDR1 MNHEY and CDR2 SVGAGI. CDR3: CASSPGGWQGYTF.

V is TRBV7-8 and J is TRBJ1-5; TCRdb gives TRBD1 as the D gene, but with no DNA this cannot be confirmed. The germline V gene encodes CDR1 SGHVS and CDR2 FQNEAQ. CDR3 length: 14 residues. CDR3 protein: CASSLTGGMEPQHF. The whole variable domain, filled in from reference TRBV7-8 and TRBJ1-5, reads GAGVSQSPRYKVAKRGQDVALRCDPISGHVSLFWYQQALGQGPEFLTYFQNEAQLDKSGLPSDRFFAERPEGSVSTLKIQRTQQEDSAVYLCASSLTGGMEPQHFGDGTRLSIL.

The rearrangement uses TRBV12-3 or TRBV12-4 and TRBJ1-1; TCRdb's D gene call, TRBD1, goes unchecked for lack of DNA. The CDR3 is 14 amino acids. CDR3 in amino acids: CASSLTGVRTEAFF.

This chain uses TRBV19 with TRBJ2-7; TCRdb reports TRBD2, a call that lacks DNA to check it against. CDR3 size: 16 residues. Germline loops: CDR1 LNHDA, CDR2 SQIVND (reference sequence). CDR3 sequence reads: CASSPRSSASVYEQYF.

This chain links TRBV5-4 with TRBJ2-5. Germline V CDR1 and CDR2: SGHNT, YYREEE (reference sequence). CDR3 length equals 14 residues. CDR3 loop: CASSLESGQETQYF.

V and J are TRBV5-4 and TRBJ2-5; the TCRdb D gene call, TRBD1, has no DNA to confirm it. The germline V gene encodes CDR1 SGHNT and CDR2 YYREEE (reference sequence). The CDR3 is 15 residues long. CDR3 sequence: CASSLAQGLQETQYF.

This sequence joins TRBV5-4 and TRBJ2-1; TCRdb picks TRBD2, but there is no DNA to check that call. The CDR3 totals 19 residues. Per germline, CDR1 SGHNT and CDR2 YYREEE (reference sequence). CDR3 protein: CASSLWGTISGGSYNEQFF.

V is TRBV20-1 and J is TRBJ1-6. The V gene's germline CDR1 is DFQATT and CDR2 SNEGSKA (reference sequence). The CDR3 extends over 13 amino acids. The CDR3 protein is CSARDGRNSPLHF.

J is TRBJ2-7 and V is TRBV10-3. This CDR3 spans 12 amino acids. Germline V lookup: CDR1 ENHRY, CDR2 SYGVKD. The CDR3 loop is CAISEKGYEQYF.

The chain couples TRBV5-1 to TRBJ2-1; TCRdb indicates TRBD1, and absent DNA this call remains unverified. Germline CDR1 is SGHRS and CDR2 is YFSETQ. The CDR3 covers 13 residues. The CDR3 spells CASSPGGLNEQFF.